A single T cell receptor (beta chain) is shown here with its context. These data are taken from a study of T cell responses to AZD1222 COVID-19 vaccine. Germline V gene data show CDR1 as KGHSH and CDR2 as LQKENI. The CDR3 has 17 amino acids. Germline trimming cut 4 bases from V and 3 bases from J; bases unmatched to any gene: 12. Method: immunoSEQ multiplex PCR; TCRdb's copy keeps in-frame clones and lacks some. The table includes roughly 170,000 clones, 80% to 90% detected once. This rearrangement joins TRBV18 to TRBJ2-3; the match to TRBD1 covers 8 bases. The source material was peripheral blood, sampled on day 0 of AZD1222 vaccination. The TCR sequence derives from an adult in good health. The CDR3 nucleotides read TGTGCCAGCTCACTAGACAGGGGTTCAACCACGACAGATACGCAGTATTTT. It specifies CASSLDRGSTTTDTQYF.